Each of the 2 T cell receptor beta chains below was sequenced from the same sample in a study of cytomegalovirus exposure and HLA in healthy donors. A multiplex PCR was run with 60 Vbeta primers and 13 Jbeta primers. Produced via immunoSEQ multiplex PCR; TCRdb's table is partial and in-frame only. This table holds about 82,000 clones, around 74% found once. Sample: PBMCs. The receptors here all came from a woman aged 50 to 60 in good health and CMV-seropositive.

The chain uses TRBV19 and TRBJ1-2, with a weak D call TRBD1 (5 bases). This CDR3 has 17 residues. V was shortened by 2 bases and J by 4 bases, with 20 bases between the two germline ends. Germline V gene data show CDR1 as LNHDA and CDR2 as SQIVND (reference sequence). CDR3 in amino acids: CASSISVLGQGSYGYTF. Here the CDR3 DNA reads TGTGCCAGTAGTATATCGGTTTTGGGTCAGGGAAGCTATGGCTACACCTTC.

This clone has just a few counts. This chain links TRBV9 with TRBJ1-1, with D perhaps matching TRBD1 (5 bases). This CDR3 has 14 amino acids. V was trimmed by 0 bases and J by 6 bases, leaving 12 bases between them. Germline CDR1 and CDR2: SGDLS and YYNGEE. CDR3 protein: CASSVDARVSEAFF. As DNA, the CDR3 is TGTGCCAGCAGCGTAGACGCCAGGGTCTCTGAAGCTTTCTTT. Based on the CDR3 plus reference TRBV9 and TRBJ1-1, the full variable domain is DSGVTQTPKHLITATGQRVTLRCSPRSGDLSVYWYQQSLDQGLQFLIQYYNGEERAKGNILERFSAQQFPDLHSELNLSSLELGDSALYFCASSVDARVSEAFFGQGTRLTVV.